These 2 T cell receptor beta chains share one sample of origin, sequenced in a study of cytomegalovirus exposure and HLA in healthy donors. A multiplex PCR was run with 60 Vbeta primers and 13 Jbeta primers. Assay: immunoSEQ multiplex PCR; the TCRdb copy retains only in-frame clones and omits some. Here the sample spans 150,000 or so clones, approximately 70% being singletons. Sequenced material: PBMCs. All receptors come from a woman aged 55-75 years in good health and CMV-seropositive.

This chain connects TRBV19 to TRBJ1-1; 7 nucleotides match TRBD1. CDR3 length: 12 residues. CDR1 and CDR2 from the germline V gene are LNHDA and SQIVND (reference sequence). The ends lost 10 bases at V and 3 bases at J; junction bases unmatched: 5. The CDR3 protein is CATRGQYTEAFF. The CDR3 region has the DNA TGTGCCACAAGGGGACAGTACACTGAAGCTTTCTTT.

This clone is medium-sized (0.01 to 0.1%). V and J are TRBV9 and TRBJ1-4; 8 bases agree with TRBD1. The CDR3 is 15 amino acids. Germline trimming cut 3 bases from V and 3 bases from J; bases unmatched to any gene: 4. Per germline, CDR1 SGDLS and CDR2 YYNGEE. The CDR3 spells CASSDTGGPNEKLFF. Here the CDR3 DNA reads TGTGCCAGCAGCGATACAGGGGGGCCTAATGAAAAACTGTTTTTT.